The T cell receptor (beta chain) described here comes from a study of tumor-infiltrating lymphocytes in primary liver carcinoma. As regards this clonotype: Germline and junction disagree at one end, which may indicate a read error.

The germline CDR1 and CDR2 sequences are MNHNS and SASEGT. The length of the CDR3 is 17 residues. A constant-region primer primed TCR beta cDNA synthesis from roughly 500 ng of total RNA. Slightly modified ARM-PCR served as the procedure for the TCR beta libraries. These libraries came from three rounds of nested multiplex PCR. Amplification in the first two PCR rounds was performed using TRBV1-TRBV30 forward primers and a C-beta reverse primer for 9 to 11 cycles each. Each CDR3 protein gets one entry after TCRdb re-called the multiplex PCR reads with MiXCR. This sample yields under 200,000 distinct CDR3 sequences, of which around 81% are seen a single time; around a sixth belongs to the top ten. The tissue used was unsorted bulk material of about 19-30 mg. RNA and DNA were co-extracted from it with the AllPrep DNA/RNA mini kit.

Sequencing used tumor tissue from primary liver carcinoma. The V gene is TRBV6-1, the J gene TRBJ2-1; 9 positions agree with TRBD1. This receptor was identified in a man aged 35 to 55 with primary liver carcinoma and hepatitis B virus infection. CDR3 region: CTSSPGTGFWGSHEQFF. For the CDR3, the DNA is TGTACCAGCAGCCCCGGGACAGGGTTTTGGGGGAGTCATGAGCAGTTCTTC.